The 8 T cell receptor beta chains given below trace back to one sample, sequenced in a study of blood T cell repertoires in COVID-19. Using immunoSEQ multiplex PCR, the repertoire was profiled, and TCRdb retains in-frame clones only, with some absent. The profile shows about 120,000 clones, approximately 80% of them singletons. Specimen: peripheral blood. These receptors were collected from a woman between 50 and 59 years old with acute or convalescent COVID-19.

V usage is TRBV7-8 and J usage is TRBJ2-3, with D tentatively TRBD2 (5 bases). Germline V gene lookup returns CDR1 SGHVS and CDR2 FQNEAQ. Trimming cost V 5 bases and J 2 bases, with 14 bases left between them. The CDR3 sequence is 15 residues long. Here the CDR3 DNA reads TGTGCCAGCAGCCCCGGGATATGGGACACAGATACGCAGTATTTT. It specifies CASSPGIWDTDTQYF.

The chain combines TRBV28 with TRBJ2-7; 8 bases fit TRBD1. The trim removed 5 bases at V and 3 bases at J, leaving 9 bases unmatched. Germline-derived CDR1 and CDR2 are MDHEN and SYDVKM. CDR3 length: 15 residues. The CDR3 here is CASSPTGTGIYEQYF. The CDR3 DNA follows: TGTGCCAGCAGTCCCACCGGGACAGGCATCTACGAGCAGTACTTC.

The rearrangement joins TRBV18 to TRBJ1-1; D is unresolved. CDR1 KGHSH and CDR2 LQKENI come from the germline V gene. The V end lost 2 bases, the J end lost 1 base, and 8 bases lay between the germline ends. The CDR3 consists of 14 residues. The CDR3 sequence: CASSPNQKNTEAFF. CDR3 DNA sequence: TGTGCCAGCTCACCAAACCAGAAGAACACTGAAGCTTTCTTT.

The genes are TRBV18 and TRBJ1-5; 7 bases align to TRBD1. This CDR3 has 14 amino acids. V was pared by 5 bases and J by 3 bases, with 4 bases of the junction left unmatched. Looked up from germline, CDR1 is KGHSH and CDR2 is LQKENI. The CDR3 here is CASSLQGYNQPQHF. The CDR3 nucleotides are TGTGCCAGCTCATTACAGGGGTACAATCAGCCCCAGCATTTT.

The rearrangement uses TRBV28 and TRBJ1-5; the D is unclear. Trimming removed 6 bases from V and 0 bases from J, with 9 bases in between. Germline loops: CDR1 MDHEN, CDR2 SYDVKM. The CDR3 has 14 amino acids. The CDR3 DNA is TGTGCCAGCAGCAACAGTTATAGCAATCAGCCCCAGCATTTT. It translates to CASSNSYSNQPQHF.

The chain uses TRBV2 and TRBJ2-1, with 8 nucleotides matching TRBD1. With V trimmed by 6 bases and J by 8 bases, 15 bases remained unmatched. Germline V lookup: CDR1 SNHLY, CDR2 FYNNEI. The CDR3 covers 16 residues. The CDR3 is CASRYSRTGSVDEQFF. The DNA of the CDR3 is TGTGCCAGCAGGTACTCTAGGACAGGGTCAGTCGATGAGCAGTTCTTC.

This clone was observed a single time. V and J are TRBV3-1 (or the pseudogene TRBV3-2) and TRBJ1-1; possible D gene TRBD1, 5 bases. Germline V gene sequence: CDR1 LGHDT, CDR2 YNNKEL (reference sequence). V lost 4 bases and J 11 bases, leaving 17 bases between the germline ends. There are 13 residues in the CDR3. The CDR3 nucleotides read TGTGCCAGCAGCCCACGTGGGGCGCCGACGGCTTTCTTT. It specifies CASSPRGAPTAFF.

This chain connects TRBV27 to TRBJ2-1; 10 bases are shared with TRBD2. Trimming took 6 bases from V and 7 from J; bases not matched to a gene: 9. Germline V gene data show CDR1 as MNHEY and CDR2 as SMNVEV (reference sequence). This CDR3 has 15 amino acids. CDR3 sequence reads: CASRGAGGPGNEQFF. DNA of the CDR3: TGTGCCAGCAGGGGAGCGGGAGGGCCGGGGAATGAGCAGTTCTTC.